This TCR beta chain emerged from a study of response to subunit inactivated influenza vaccine. Study conclusions and caveats: The authors proposed limited new T cell recruitment per seasonal influenza vaccination.

TCRdb reprocessed the RT-PCR reads via MiXCR and lists one record per CDR3 protein. The sample lists fewer than 700,000 distinct CDR3 sequences, 13% seen once, with over 10% in the top ten. Of note for this clonotype: No antigen is known for it.

The CDR3 sequence is 13 residues long. The V and J ends lost 2 bases and 6 bases respectively, with 11 bases between them. Germline V lookup: CDR1 DFQATT, CDR2 SNEGSKA (reference sequence). The material was PBMCs from blood, obtained roughly 48 days after vaccination. The receptor's source is a man between 50 and 59 years old who received an inactivated influenza vaccine. The V and J genes are TRBV20-1 and TRBJ2-1; no reliable D call. CDR3 nucleotide sequence: TGCAGTGCTAGACCCCTGGGCAGCAATGAGCAGTTCTTC. Translation gives CSARPLGSNEQFF.